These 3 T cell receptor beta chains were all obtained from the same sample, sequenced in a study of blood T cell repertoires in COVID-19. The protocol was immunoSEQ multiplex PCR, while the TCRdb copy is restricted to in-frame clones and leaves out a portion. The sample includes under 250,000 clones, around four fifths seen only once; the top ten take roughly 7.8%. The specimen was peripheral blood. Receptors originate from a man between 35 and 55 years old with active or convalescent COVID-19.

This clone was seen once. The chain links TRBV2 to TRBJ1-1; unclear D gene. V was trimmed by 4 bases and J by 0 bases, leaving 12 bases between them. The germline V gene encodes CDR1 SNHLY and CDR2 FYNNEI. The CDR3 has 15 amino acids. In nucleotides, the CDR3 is TGTGCCAGCAGTGGTCCCACCCAGATGAACACTGAAGCTTTCTTT. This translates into CASSGPTQMNTEAFF.

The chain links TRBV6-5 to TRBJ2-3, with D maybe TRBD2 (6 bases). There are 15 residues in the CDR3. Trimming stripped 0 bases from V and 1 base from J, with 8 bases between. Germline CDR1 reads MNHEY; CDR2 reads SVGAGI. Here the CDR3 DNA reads TGTGCCAGCAGTTACTCGGGACTGCGCACAGATACGCAGTATTTT. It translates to CASSYSGLRTDTQYF.

The CDR3 DNA sequence: TGTGCCAGCAGCTTGCCGGGGTGGACTGAAGCTTTCTTT. Translating gives CASSLPGWTEAFF. The chain links TRBV5-6 to TRBJ1-1; D unclear. This CDR3 spans 13 amino acids. Germline values: CDR1 SGHDT, CDR2 YYEEEE. V was trimmed by 1 base and J by 5 bases, leaving 9 bases between them. Combining the CDR3 with reference TRBV5-6 and TRBJ1-1 gives the whole variable domain DAGVTQSPTHLIKTRGQQVTLRCSPKSGHDTVSWYQQALGQGPQFIFQYYEEEERQRGNFPDRFSGHQFPNYSSELNVNALLLGDSALYLCASSLPGWTEAFFGQGTRLTVV.